The 20 T cell receptor beta chains in this list originate from one sample, sequenced in a study of cytomegalovirus exposure and HLA in healthy donors. The PCR used 60 Vbeta and 13 Jbeta primers. The protocol was immunoSEQ multiplex PCR, while the TCRdb copy is restricted to in-frame clones and leaves out a portion. The sample carries around 28,000 clones, around nine tenths recorded once. Sequencing used PBMCs. The receptors shown here come from a boy younger than 18 in good health and CMV-seronegative.

The chain combines TRBV5-1 with TRBJ2-7; no clear D. Trimming removed 0 bases at V and 3 bases at J, with 7 bases between. Germline-derived CDR1 and CDR2 are SGHRS and YFSETQ. This CDR3 region has 13 residues. The CDR3 nucleotides read TGCGCCAGCAGCTTGGGGGCCTTCTACGAGCAGTACTTC. Translation gives CASSLGAFYEQYF. Filled out from reference TRBV5-1 and TRBJ2-7, the complete variable domain reads KAGVTQTPRYLIKTRGQQVTLSCSPISGHRSVSWYQQTPGQGLQFLFEYFSETQRNKGNFPGRFSGRQFSNSRSEMNVSTLELGDSALYLCASSLGAFYEQYFGPGTRLTVT.

The chain couples TRBV19 to TRBJ2-5, with 8 positions matching TRBD1. V dropped 3 bases and J dropped 5; count of bases not matched to a gene: 5. The CDR3 is 14 amino acids. CDR1 LNHDA and CDR2 SQIVND come from the germline V gene (reference sequence). CDR3 nucleotides: TGTGCCAGTAGTATTCGGCAGGGGGCGGAGACCCAGTACTTC. Protein sequence: CASSIRQGAETQYF. Complete variable domain (other parts from reference TRBV19 and TRBJ2-5): DGGITQSPKYLFRKEGQNVTLSCEQNLNHDAMYWYRQDPGQGLRLIYYSQIVNDFQKGDIAEGYSVSREKKESFPLTVTSAQKNPTAFYLCASSIRQGAETQYFGPGTRLLVL.

V and J are TRBV7-9 and TRBJ2-7; 7 nucleotides match TRBD2. The V gene's germline CDR1 is SEHNR and CDR2 FQNEAQ (reference sequence). This CDR3 is built from 14 residues. V dropped 3 bases and J dropped 3; count of bases not matched to a gene: 5. As DNA, the CDR3 is TGTGCCAGCAGCTTTGGCGGGGGAGGCTACGAGCAGTACTTC. Its protein product is CASSFGGGGYEQYF.

In its sample, this clone was seen once. CDR3 loop: CASSPIEAVTDTQYF. CDR3 coding DNA: TGTGCCAGCAGCCCGATCGAAGCTGTCACAGATACGCAGTATTTT. J is TRBJ2-3 and V is TRBV9; D gene ambiguous. The germline V gene has CDR1 SGDLS and CDR2 YYNGEE. The CDR3 contains 15 residues. V was trimmed by 4 bases and J by 2 bases, leaving 14 bases between them.

The V gene is TRBV7-8, the J gene TRBJ1-4; D uncertain. The ends were cut back, 4 bases at V and 0 bases at J, with 6 bases in the middle. CDR1 and CDR2 from the germline V gene are SGHVS and FQNEAQ. The CDR3 totals 14 residues. DNA of the CDR3: TGTGCCAGCAGCTCCGGGTCAACTAATGAAAAACTGTTTTTT. This translates into CASSSGSTNEKLFF.

The chain recombines TRBV27 with TRBJ1-4; D possibly corresponds to TRBD1 (6 bases). There are 16 residues in the CDR3. V was clipped by 5 bases and J by 8 bases, with 21 bases between them. Germline CDR1 MNHEY, CDR2 SMNVEV (reference sequence). CDR3 in amino acids: CASSTLQGGVWEKLFF. Written as DNA, the CDR3 is TGTGCCAGCAGTACACTACAGGGAGGGGTCTGGGAAAAACTGTTTTTT.

CDR3 nucleotide sequence: TGTGCCACCAGCAGAGACAGGGGGCCAGGCAATGAGCAGTTCTTC. Translating it yields CATSRDRGPGNEQFF. The chain links TRBV15 to TRBJ2-1; 8 nucleotides align to TRBD1. This CDR3 comprises 15 residues. The germline CDR1 and CDR2 sequences are LNHNV and YYDKDF (reference sequence). J lost 6 bases, V lost 0 bases, and 4 bases had no gene match.

V and J are TRBV27 and TRBJ2-3, with D maybe TRBD2 (5 bases). V lost 3 bases, J lost 0 bases, and 13 bases lay in between. Germline-derived CDR1 and CDR2 are MNHEY and SMNVEV (reference sequence). This CDR3 is 16 amino acids long. The CDR3 DNA is TGTGCCAGCAGTTTCATCGCGGGTACTAGCACAGATACGCAGTATTTT. The encoded protein is CASSFIAGTSTDTQYF.

V and J are TRBV9 and TRBJ1-4; possible D gene TRBD1, 6 bases. The CDR3 contains 17 residues. The germline V gene encodes CDR1 SGDLS and CDR2 YYNGEE. The V gene lost 3 bases and the J gene lost 4 bases, with 19 bases spanning the gap. In DNA form, the CDR3 reads TGTGCCAGCAGCGAACAGGGACCAGGGACAAGTAATGAAAAACTGTTTTTT. This gives the protein CASSEQGPGTSNEKLFF.

The rearrangement uses TRBV11-2 and TRBJ1-3, with a weak D call TRBD1 (5 bases). There are 15 residues in the CDR3. Deletions cut 0 bases from V and 0 bases from J, with 6 bases between. Per the germline V gene, CDR1 is SGHAT and CDR2 is FQNNGV. The CDR3 region has the DNA TGTGCCAGCAGCTTAGACAGGGACTCTGGAAACACCATATATTTT. It encodes CASSLDRDSGNTIYF.

This clone was seen just once. The chain is built from TRBV7-9 and TRBJ2-5; 7 positions match TRBD1. With 0 bases clipped from V and 4 bases from J, the junction kept 2 bases outside the gene matches. The CDR3 runs 14 residues. Germline CDR1 SEHNR, CDR2 FQNEAQ (reference sequence). DNA of the CDR3: TGTGCCAGCAGCTTAGCGACAGGGCGAGAGACCCAGTACTTC. Translation gives CASSLATGRETQYF.

J is TRBJ2-1 and V is TRBV6-5; 10 bases are shared with TRBD1. CDR3 length: 16 residues. CDR1 MNHEY and CDR2 SVGAGI come from the germline V gene. V shed 0 bases and J 7 bases; nucleotides not matched to a gene: 6. The CDR3 DNA reads as TGTGCCAGCAGTTACTCGGGGACAGGGGCAGGGAATGAGCAGTTCTTC. Its protein product is CASSYSGTGAGNEQFF.

This clone was seen a few times. This chain connects TRBV4-1 to TRBJ2-6; 7 bases map to TRBD1. CDR1 and CDR2 (germline): MGHRA, YSYEKL. V shed 0 bases, J shed 6 bases, and the junction held 8 bases outside the gene matches. This CDR3 region has 17 residues. CDR3 residues: CASSQDFRGSQANVLTF. The CDR3 DNA reads as TGCGCCAGCAGCCAAGATTTCAGGGGGTCTCAGGCCAACGTCCTGACTTTC.

V is TRBV10-2 and J is TRBJ1-4, with 10 nucleotides matching TRBD1. V dropped 9 bases and J dropped 4; count of bases not matched to a gene: 5. The CDR3 length is 14 residues. The germline gives CDR1 WSHSY, CDR2 SAAADI. The CDR3 loop reads CASRQGAINEKLFF. The CDR3 bases are TGCGCCAGTAGACAGGGGGCTATTAATGAAAAACTGTTTTTT.

The V gene is TRBV14, the J gene TRBJ2-7; 7 positions match TRBD1. Per germline, CDR1 SGHDN and CDR2 FVKESK. The V segment lost 6 bases and the J segment 4 bases; nucleotides outside the gene matches: 9. This CDR3 comprises 14 residues. The CDR3 protein is CASSHTGTVYEQYF. In DNA form, the CDR3 reads TGTGCCAGCAGTCATACCGGGACAGTATACGAGCAGTACTTC.

This clone was observed once. The CDR3 DNA is TGCGCCAGCAGCTTGGTAACAGGCTACGAGCAGTACTTC. The encoded protein is CASSLVTGYEQYF. The V gene is TRBV5-1, the J gene TRBJ2-7; a weak D match, TRBD1 (5 bases). The CDR3 sequence is 13 residues long. V was pared by 0 bases and J by 3 bases, with 7 bases between. Germline V gene data show CDR1 as SGHRS and CDR2 as YFSETQ.

Only one count was recorded for this clone. The chain employs TRBV7-9 and TRBJ2-1; TRBD2 matches at 12 bases. Germline assignment: CDR1 SEHNR and CDR2 FQNEAQ (reference sequence). V trimming: 2 bases; J trimming: 8 bases; junction bases outside the gene matches: 10. This CDR3 has 17 residues. The CDR3 is CASSLPKLAGGGDEQFF. Written as DNA, the CDR3 is TGTGCCAGCAGCTTACCTAAACTAGCGGGGGGCGGGGATGAGCAGTTCTTC. The whole variable domain, remainder taken from reference TRBV7-9 and TRBJ2-1, is DTGVSQNPRHKITKRGQNVTFRCDPISEHNRLYWYRQTLGQGPEFLTYFQNEAQLEKSRLLSDRFSAERPKGSFSTLEIQRTEQGDSAMYLCASSLPKLAGGGDEQFFGPGTRLTVL.

This chain joins TRBV2 and TRBJ1-2; 7 bases agree with TRBD1. CDR3 size: 17 residues. V was clipped by 2 bases and J by 0 bases; unmatched bases: 9. Germline CDR1 SNHLY, CDR2 FYNNEI. The CDR3 DNA sequence: TGTGCCAGCAGTGAATTCCGGACAGGATATACTAACTATGGCTACACCTTC. This codes for CASSEFRTGYTNYGYTF.

The chain is built from TRBV4-3 and TRBJ1-5; no firm D call. V was trimmed by 1 base and J by 3 bases, leaving 10 bases between them. The length of the CDR3 is 15 residues. Looked up from germline, CDR1 is LGHNA and CDR2 is YSLEER. The CDR3 is CASSQAGRTNQPQHF. The CDR3 DNA reads TGCGCCAGCAGCCAAGCGGGGAGGACCAATCAGCCCCAGCATTTT.

This clone appeared once. This chain uses TRBV28 with TRBJ1-2; D gene ambiguous. The germline V and J ends were trimmed by 4 bases and 0 bases, with 12 bases remaining between them. This CDR3 contains 15 residues. Per germline, CDR1 MDHEN and CDR2 SYDVKM. The CDR3 spells CASSSHRVANYGYTF. CDR3 DNA sequence: TGTGCCAGCAGTTCGCACCGTGTAGCTAACTATGGCTACACCTTC.